This passage covers 15 T cell receptor beta chains from one sample sequenced in a study of shared clonotypes between healthy human individuals. The data were produced by immunoSEQ multiplex PCR, yet TCRdb's version contains in-frame clones alone and is incomplete. The table lists hundreds of thousands of clones, around two thirds of them singletons. The sequencing input was memory CD4+ T cells sorted from blood. Subset defined: CD45RA-negative fraction. The receptors originated from a woman aged 30 to 39 in good health.

The chain has TRBV27 and TRBJ1-6; unclear D gene. Trimming left V 3 bases short and J 6 bases short, with 12 bases between. The CDR3 has 15 residues. CDR1 and CDR2 from the germline V gene are MNHEY and SMNVEV (reference sequence). The CDR3 nucleotides read TGTGCCAGCAGTTTGAAAGGGTTGGGTAATTCACCCCTCCACTTT. It encodes CASSLKGLGNSPLHF.

This clone was seen many times. The J gene is TRBJ1-1, the V gene TRBV5-6, with a weak D call TRBD1 (6 bases). Germline loops: CDR1 SGHDT, CDR2 YYEEEE. The CDR3 is 14 residues long. The germline V and J ends were trimmed by 2 bases and 8 bases, with 16 bases remaining between them. For the CDR3, the DNA is TGTGCCAGCAGCTTTCAAAGGAACCAGGGGGAAGCTTTCTTT. Encoded protein: CASSFQRNQGEAFF.

The chain couples TRBV4-1 to TRBJ1-1, with D uncertain. Germline CDR1 and CDR2: MGHRA and YSYEKL. CDR3 length equals 14 residues. Trimming took 1 base from V and 2 from J, leaving 8 bases between them. The CDR3 nucleotides are TGCGCCAGCAGCCAAGGTCGGGGAAACACTGAAGCTTTCTTT. It yields the protein CASSQGRGNTEAFF.

CDR3 coding DNA: TGCGCCAGCAGCCAAGGGGACGGAACTAACTATGGCTACACCTTC. Amino acid sequence: CASSQGDGTNYGYTF. The chain couples TRBV4-1 to TRBJ1-2, with a possible D match to TRBD1 (5 bases). Trimming removed 1 base from V and 0 bases from J, with 9 bases in between. From germline, CDR1 is MGHRA and CDR2 YSYEKL. The CDR3 is 15 amino acids.

The chain couples TRBV5-4 to TRBJ1-2, with D unresolved. This CDR3 has 14 amino acids. V was clipped by 0 bases and J by 8 bases, with 14 bases between them. The germline V gene has CDR1 SGHNT and CDR2 YYREEE (reference sequence). CDR3 residues: CASSLAGKVRGYTF. CDR3 coding DNA: TGTGCCAGCAGCTTGGCTGGAAAAGTGCGAGGCTACACCTTC.

The genes are TRBV6-6 and TRBJ2-5; 8 bases line up with TRBD2. V lost 6 bases to trimming and J lost 1 base; unmatched junction nucleotides: 10. This CDR3 spans 16 amino acids. Germline CDR1 MNHNY, CDR2 SVGAGI (reference sequence). DNA for the CDR3: TGTGCCAGCAGAACATCGCAACTAGCGGTCCAAGAGACCCAGTACTTC. Protein sequence: CASRTSQLAVQETQYF.

Details on this clone: The junction departs from the called germline gene at one end, perhaps through a read error. CDR3: CASSEAVHYMGWF. CDR3 in DNA: TGTGCCAGCAGTGAAGCGGTTCACTACATGGGGTGGTTT. J is TRBJ2-3 and V is TRBV6-1; D unresolved. This CDR3 has 13 residues. Germline V gives CDR1 MNHNS, CDR2 SASEGT.

The chain has TRBV6-5 and TRBJ2-7; D not resolved. The CDR3 is made up of 15 amino acids. V lost 8 bases and J 1 base, leaving 18 bases between the germline ends. Germline V gives CDR1 MNHEY, CDR2 SVGAGI. CDR3 DNA: TGTGCCAGCGGTGGACCTCATGAAGGGTCCTACGAGCAGTACTTC. This codes for CASGGPHEGSYEQYF.

The sample holds many counts of this clone. Other DNA sequences in this sample translate to the same CDR3. V is TRBV19 and J is TRBJ1-5, with D possibly being TRBD1 (5 bases). Looked up from germline, CDR1 is LNHDA and CDR2 is SQIVND (reference sequence). Trimming took 4 bases from V and 5 from J, leaving 9 bases between them. The CDR3 is made up of 13 amino acids. The CDR3 DNA follows: TGTGCCAGTAGTAGGACGGGGGATCAGCCCCAGCATTTT. Translated, it gives CASSRTGDQPQHF.

This rearrangement joins TRBV6-1 to TRBJ2-1, with D possibly being TRBD2 (6 bases). Per germline, CDR1 MNHNS and CDR2 SASEGT. CDR3 length: 11 amino acids. This chain's CDR3 is CASNTRGEQFF. The CDR3 nucleotides read TGTGCTTCAAACACGCGGGGCGAGCAGTTCTTC.

This clone was counted at least ten times. This rearrangement joins TRBV5-4 to TRBJ2-4; 8 bases map to TRBD2. V lost 0 bases to trimming and J lost 1 base; unmatched junction nucleotides: 3. The CDR3 contains 16 residues. The germline V gene encodes CDR1 SGHNT and CDR2 YYREEE (reference sequence). Written as DNA, the CDR3 is TGTGCCAGCAGCTTGGGGCGGGAGGCGGCCAAAAACATTCAGTACTTC. It encodes CASSLGREAAKNIQYF.

The V gene is TRBV5-4, the J gene TRBJ2-1; D gene ambiguous. The CDR3 is 15 amino acids. The V gene's germline CDR1 is SGHNT and CDR2 YYREEE (reference sequence). Trimming shortened V by 5 bases and J by 0 bases, and 12 bases separated the two germline ends. The CDR3 loop reads CASRTPADSYNEQFF. The CDR3 DNA reads as TGTGCCAGCAGGACCCCCGCCGACTCCTACAATGAGCAGTTCTTC. Together with reference TRBV5-4 and TRBJ2-1, the CDR3 gives the full variable domain: ETGVTQSPTHLIKTRGQQVTLRCSSQSGHNTVSWYQQALGQGPQFIFQYYREEENGRGNFPPRFSGLQFPNYSSELNVNALELDDSALYLCASRTPADSYNEQFFGPGTRLTVL.

The chain couples TRBV2 to TRBJ2-3; D gene uncertain. This CDR3 region has 13 residues. The germline gives CDR1 SNHLY, CDR2 FYNNEI. V was trimmed by 3 bases and J by 0 bases, leaving 4 bases between them. In DNA form, the CDR3 reads TGTGCCAGCAGTGATTATAGCACAGATACGCAGTATTTT. Its translation is CASSDYSTDTQYF.

The chain couples TRBV4-1 to TRBJ2-5; D may be TRBD1 or TRBD2 (5 bases each). Germline CDR1 is MGHRA and CDR2 is YSYEKL. V lost 0 bases and J 2 bases, leaving 19 bases between the germline ends. CDR3 length: 18 amino acids. CDR3 in DNA: TGCGCCAGCAGCCAAGAATTTAGGTCTAGAGGGGAGCAAGAGACCCAGTACTTC. Translated: CASSQEFRSRGEQETQYF.

This clone was counted once. This sequence joins TRBV27 and TRBJ1-6; TRBD1 might be the D (6 bases). Looked up from germline, CDR1 is MNHEY and CDR2 is SMNVEV (reference sequence). V dropped 3 bases and J dropped 6 bases, with 6 bases sitting between them. The CDR3 consists of 13 residues. The CDR3 sequence is CASSFRGNSPLHF. The CDR3 DNA reads as TGTGCCAGCAGTTTCAGGGGTAATTCACCCCTCCACTTT.